Sequencing of this T cell receptor beta chain was carried out in a study of beta chain features in type 1 diabetes (dated by TCRdb to 2016 to 2019). Study-level background: Mean age, gender distribution, total cell number and subset yield did not differ between patients and healthy donors. Across all samples, 90 million to 130 million sorted cells were examined, and cell number per subset correlated strongly with RNA yield. The study compared TCRB repertoires of sorted circulating CD4+ T cell subsets between recently diagnosed type 1 diabetes patients and matched healthy donors. Regulatory and stem cell-like memory subsets were obtained from only 8 patients and about eight healthy donors, while naive and central memory subsets were obtained from all 30 or so donors. Study-wide conclusions, independent of this receptor: Because cDNA was sequenced instead of genomic DNA, activated cells with high expression could be over-represented, although the groups did not differ in activation or CD3 levels. PCR might favor shorter templates, but patient and control samples were amplified and corrected together, so any skew would affect both groups equally. In all four CD4+ subsets, TCRB CDR3 length was moderately but significantly shorter in type 1 diabetes patients. Only small numbers of individuals were included in the HLA sub-analyses, which left unresolved whether HLA type had any influence on TCRB rearrangement. Naive, central memory and regulatory TCRB repertoires appeared to be more similar among patients than among healthy donors. At VDJ recombination sites, type 1 diabetes patients had fewer insertions and more deleted nucleotides, which implies abnormalities in thymic rearrangement.

This clone came up a few times. Its target antigen remains unknown. The record has no base qualities; no much larger clone is one base away. The trim is 4 bases for V and 3 bases for J, with a gap of 23 bases between the germline ends. The CDR3 sequence holds 18 residues, the cysteine and phenylalanine included. Only the CDR3 DNA is retained, 54 bases long and in frame from the first base. The germline V gene gives CDR1 as SGHRS and CDR2 as YFSETQ. The High Capacity cDNA Reverse Transcription Kit was used to reverse transcribe all of the isolated RNA, meaning that expressed TCRB transcripts were what got sequenced. Naive, central memory and regulatory T cell samples underwent deep immunoSEQ sequencing, averaging around 3.9 million total reads per sample. After sorted cells were lysed in RLT buffer, RNA was extracted with DNase-treated RNeasy Micro or Mini kits, with the choice depending on cell number. Each cell subset was processed on its own to prevent cross-contamination, while patient and healthy donor samples were processed together. The immunoSEQ multiplex PCR was used to amplify TCRB sequences from cDNA, generating 87-bp fragments that spanned the CDR3 region. Sequencing of the amplicons was done on the Illumina HiSeq platform. The paper's data handling went like this. PCR bias was computationally corrected using synthetic template baselines, reads within Hamming distance 2 were collapsed, and singletons that could not be merged were discarded. By aligning reads against IMGT, V, D and J genes, CDR3 length, and insertions or deletions at six rearrangement sites were assigned. Within each subset, clonotype counts were normalized to the number of sorted cells before true diversity and Gini coefficients were calculated with the tcR R package. The overlap coefficient, calculated on TCRB nucleotide sequences, was used to quantify repertoire sharing. TCRdb stores this immuneACCESS table with in-frame sequences only. Part of the clones is absent; in the studies checked, under half of the shortfall reflects unresolved V genes, and no reason is known for the rest. The V and J calls and clone size are taken from that table; D and trimming were inferred from the DNA. The table for this sample lists some 150,000 clones; approximately 13% of them were counted only once. The ten most abundant clones make up 1% to 1.5% of the sample.

Each donor gave one peripheral blood draw, averaging approximately 120 mL, which was collected into heparinised tubes. A BD FACSAria II was used to sort naive, central memory, regulatory and stem cell-like memory CD4+ T cells with a panel that included CD45RO, CCR7, CD25, CD127, CD95 and CD27. Every sorted population had a purity above 95%. PBMCs were isolated right away by Lymphoprep density gradient centrifugation and were stained directly, without culture. Samples were stained and sorted in pairs, with one healthy donor and one patient per experiment, so that batch effects were minimized. Sequencing used central memory CD4+ T cells from blood. The rearranged chain carries TRBV5-1 and TRBJ2-1; the D region possibly corresponds to TRBD1 (6 bases align). This receptor was taken from a man aged 18 to 29 with type 1 diabetes. The bases are TGCGCCAGCAGCGAGGGCCGAGGGACAAGCGCGGTCTACAATGAGCAGTTCTTC. Protein translation: CASSEGRGTSAVYNEQFF.